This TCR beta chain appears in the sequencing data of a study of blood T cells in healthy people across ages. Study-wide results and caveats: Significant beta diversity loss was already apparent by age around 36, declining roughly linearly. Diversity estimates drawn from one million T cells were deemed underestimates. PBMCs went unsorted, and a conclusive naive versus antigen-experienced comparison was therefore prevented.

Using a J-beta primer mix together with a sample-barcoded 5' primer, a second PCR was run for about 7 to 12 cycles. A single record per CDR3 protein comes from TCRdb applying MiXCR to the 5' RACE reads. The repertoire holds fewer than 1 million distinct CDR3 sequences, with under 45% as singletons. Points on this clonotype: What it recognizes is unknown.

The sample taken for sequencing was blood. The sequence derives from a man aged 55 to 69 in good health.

The CDR3 spells CASRDNQRLSGANVLTF. In DNA form, the CDR3 reads TGCGCCAGCAGGGACAACCAAAGGCTCTCTGGGGCCAACGTCCTGACTTTC. This chain uses TRBV10-2 with TRBJ2-6; D perhaps matches TRBD1 (5 bases). The CDR3 has 17 amino acids. The V gene's germline CDR1 is WSHSY and CDR2 SAAADI. Trimming pared 6 bases from V and 0 bases from J, leaving 15 bases between.